This TCR beta chain was captured in a study of cytomegalovirus exposure and HLA in healthy donors. Overall study findings and caveats: Most TCR sequences were uncommon, yet certain public TCRs appeared in many donors. The classifier was said to identify cytomegalovirus status with high specificity and sensitivity. Earlier analysis looked at TCR beta V segments, and most were productive about 90% or about 30% of the time. In a later analysis, most CMV-associated TCR beta chains appeared HLA-restricted.

With 60 Vbeta and 13 Jbeta primers, the PCR was carried out. TCRdb's copy holds only in-frame clones and misses some; the assay was immunoSEQ multiplex PCR. This sample has about 180,000 clones, with around four fifths found just once. Germline trimming cut 4 bases from V and 6 bases from J; bases unmatched to any gene: 12. Germline CDR1 and CDR2: SEHNR and FQNEAQ (reference sequence). This CDR3 region has 15 residues. About this clone itself: The antigen remains undetermined.

This sequence originates from a woman in her 30s in good health and CMV-seronegative. The sample comprised PBMCs. The chain joins TRBV7-9 to TRBJ2-7; 7 bases map to TRBD2. The CDR3 DNA sequence: TGTGCCAGCAGCTCCTTAGCGGGCTCCAAAAGCGAGCAGTACTTC. This translates into CASSSLAGSKSEQYF.